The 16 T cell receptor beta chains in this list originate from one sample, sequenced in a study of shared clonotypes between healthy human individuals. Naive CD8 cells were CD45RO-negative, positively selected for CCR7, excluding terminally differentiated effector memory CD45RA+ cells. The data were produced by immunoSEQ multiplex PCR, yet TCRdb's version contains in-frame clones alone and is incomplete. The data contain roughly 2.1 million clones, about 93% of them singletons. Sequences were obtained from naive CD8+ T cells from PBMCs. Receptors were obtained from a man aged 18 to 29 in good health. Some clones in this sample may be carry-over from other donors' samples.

CDR3 sequence reads: CASSAGDIHNEQFF. The DNA of the CDR3 is TGTGCCAGCAGCGCAGGGGATATACACAATGAGCAGTTCTTC. This chain connects TRBV25-1 to TRBJ2-1; D is possibly TRBD1 (6 bases). CDR3 length equals 14 residues. The V and J ends lost 6 bases and 5 bases respectively, with 14 bases between them. The V gene's germline CDR1 is MGHDK and CDR2 SYGVNS.

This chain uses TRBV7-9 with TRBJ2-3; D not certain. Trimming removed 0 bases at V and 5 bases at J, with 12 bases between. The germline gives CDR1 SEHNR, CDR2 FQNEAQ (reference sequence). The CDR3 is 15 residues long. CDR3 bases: TGTGCCAGCAGCTTAGCGCAGGTTTTCGGAGATACGCAGTATTTT. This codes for CASSLAQVFGDTQYF.

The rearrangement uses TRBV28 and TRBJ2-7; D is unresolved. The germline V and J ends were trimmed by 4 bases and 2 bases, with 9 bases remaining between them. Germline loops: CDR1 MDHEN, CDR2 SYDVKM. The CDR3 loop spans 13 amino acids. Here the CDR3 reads CASSYRDPYEQYF. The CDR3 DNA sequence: TGTGCCAGCAGTTATAGGGATCCCTACGAGCAGTACTTC.

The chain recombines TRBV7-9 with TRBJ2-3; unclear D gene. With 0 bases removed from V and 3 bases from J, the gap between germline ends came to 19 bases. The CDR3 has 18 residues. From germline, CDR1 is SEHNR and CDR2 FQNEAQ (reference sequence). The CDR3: CASSLAWETDRRTDTQYF. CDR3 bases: TGTGCCAGCAGCTTAGCGTGGGAAACGGATCGTAGGACAGATACGCAGTATTTT.

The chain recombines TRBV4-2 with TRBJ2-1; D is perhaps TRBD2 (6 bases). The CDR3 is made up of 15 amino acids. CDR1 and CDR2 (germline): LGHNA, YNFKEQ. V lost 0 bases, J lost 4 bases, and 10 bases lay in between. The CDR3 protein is CASSQEEGTYNEQFF. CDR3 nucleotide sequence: TGTGCCAGCAGCCAAGAGGAGGGAACTTACAATGAGCAGTTCTTC.

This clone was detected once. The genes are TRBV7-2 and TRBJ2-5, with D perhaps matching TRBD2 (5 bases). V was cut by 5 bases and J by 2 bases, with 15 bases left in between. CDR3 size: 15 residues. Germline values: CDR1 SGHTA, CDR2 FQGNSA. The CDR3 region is CASSPTLEVQETQYF. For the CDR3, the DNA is TGTGCCAGCAGCCCCACACTAGAGGTACAAGAGACCCAGTACTTC.

CDR3 protein: CASSQDGRHGYTF. CDR3 DNA sequence: TGTGCCAGCAGCCAAGATGGACGGCATGGCTACACCTTC. The chain combines TRBV4-2 with TRBJ1-2; no reliable D call. This CDR3 is 13 amino acids long. Germline loops: CDR1 LGHNA, CDR2 YNFKEQ. Trimming pared 0 bases from V and 6 bases from J, leaving 8 bases between.

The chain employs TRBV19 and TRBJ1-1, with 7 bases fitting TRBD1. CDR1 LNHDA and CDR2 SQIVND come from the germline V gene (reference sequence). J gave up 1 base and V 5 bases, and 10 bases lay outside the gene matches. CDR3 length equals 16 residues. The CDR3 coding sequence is TGTGCCAGTAGTTCGAGATCAACAGGGGCGAACACTGAAGCTTTCTTT. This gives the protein CASSSRSTGANTEAFF.

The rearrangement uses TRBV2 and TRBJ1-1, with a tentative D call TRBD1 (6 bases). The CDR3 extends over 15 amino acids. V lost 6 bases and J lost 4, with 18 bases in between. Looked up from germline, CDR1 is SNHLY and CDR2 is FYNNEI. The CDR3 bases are TGTGCCAGCAGGGCTGACAGGTACGGAGGCACTGAAGCTTTCTTT. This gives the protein CASRADRYGGTEAFF.

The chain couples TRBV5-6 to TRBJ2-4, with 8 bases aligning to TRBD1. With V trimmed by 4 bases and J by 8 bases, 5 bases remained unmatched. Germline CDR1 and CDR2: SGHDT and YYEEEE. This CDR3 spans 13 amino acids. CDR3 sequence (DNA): TGTGCCAGCAGCGCGGACAGGGTTGACATTCAGTACTTC. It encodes CASSADRVDIQYF.

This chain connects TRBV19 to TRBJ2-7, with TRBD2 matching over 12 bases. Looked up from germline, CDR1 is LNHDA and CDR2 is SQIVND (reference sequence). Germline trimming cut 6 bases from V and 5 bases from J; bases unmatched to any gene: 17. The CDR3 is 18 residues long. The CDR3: CASSVHGTSGLSHDEQYF. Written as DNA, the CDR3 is TGTGCCAGTAGCGTACACGGGACTAGCGGGCTCAGTCACGACGAGCAGTACTTC. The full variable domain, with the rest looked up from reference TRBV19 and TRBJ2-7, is DGGITQSPKYLFRKEGQNVTLSCEQNLNHDAMYWYRQDPGQGLRLIYYSQIVNDFQKGDIAEGYSVSREKKESFPLTVTSAQKNPTAFYLCASSVHGTSGLSHDEQYFGPGTRLTVT.

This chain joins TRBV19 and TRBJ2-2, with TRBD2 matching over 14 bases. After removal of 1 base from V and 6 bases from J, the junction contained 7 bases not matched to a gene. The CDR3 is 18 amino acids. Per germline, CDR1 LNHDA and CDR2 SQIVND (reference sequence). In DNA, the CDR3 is TGTGCCAGTAGTATAGCGAGACTAGCGGGAGGGCCTGCCGGGGAGCTGTTTTTT. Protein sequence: CASSIARLAGGPAGELFF.

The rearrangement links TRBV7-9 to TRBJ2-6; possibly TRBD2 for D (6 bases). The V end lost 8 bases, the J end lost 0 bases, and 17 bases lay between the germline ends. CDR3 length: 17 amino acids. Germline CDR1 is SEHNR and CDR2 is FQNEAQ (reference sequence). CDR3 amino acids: CASRLVDYPSGANVLTF. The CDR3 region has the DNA TGTGCCAGCCGACTGGTGGACTACCCCTCTGGGGCCAACGTCCTGACTTTC.

CDR3 residues: CASSLGGGGGGSYEQYF. CDR3 sequence (DNA): TGTGCCAGCAGCCTTGGGGGAGGAGGGGGTGGCTCCTACGAGCAGTACTTC. The V gene is TRBV13, the J gene TRBJ2-7; D assignment may be TRBD1 or TRBD2 (6 bases each). CDR3 length: 17 amino acids. V lost 5 bases, J lost 0 bases, and 20 bases lay in between. Germline CDR1 reads PRHDT; CDR2 reads FYEKMQ (reference sequence).

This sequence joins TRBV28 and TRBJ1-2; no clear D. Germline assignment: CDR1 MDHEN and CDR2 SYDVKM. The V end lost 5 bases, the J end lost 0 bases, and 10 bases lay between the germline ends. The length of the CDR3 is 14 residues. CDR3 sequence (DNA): TGTGCCAGCAGTCCGCGTATTACTAACTATGGCTACACCTTC. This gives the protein CASSPRITNYGYTF.

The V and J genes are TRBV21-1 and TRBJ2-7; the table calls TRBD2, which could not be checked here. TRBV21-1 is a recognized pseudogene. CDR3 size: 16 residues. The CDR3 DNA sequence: TGTGCCAGCAGCAAAGCTACATGGCTAGCGGCCTCCAAGCAGTACTTC. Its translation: CASSKATWLAASKQYF.